The text below deals with one T cell receptor beta chain. This entry is derived from a study of blood T cell repertoires in COVID-19. Turning to the study itself: Donors in the United States, Italy and Spain gave samples during acute or convalescent COVID-19. The cDNA or gDNA used as material had been derived from T cells, B-cell-depleted T cells, or PBMCs.

The V and J ends lost 5 bases and 7 bases, in that order; junction bases with no gene match: 9. The CDR3 covers 15 residues. The germline gives CDR1 MNHEY, CDR2 SVGAGI. Per the study methods: Nucleated cell counts were estimated from reference gene primer amplification. Sequencing used immunoSEQ multiplex PCR; TCRdb keeps in-frame clones, though not all of them. V and J calls and clone size are given by that table; D and trimming were obtained from the DNA. The sample contains about 25,000 clones, approximately 90% of which appear only once. The gene calls are TRBV6-5 and TRBJ2-1; 9 positions agree with TRBD1. The sample consisted of peripheral blood. This clonotype was obtained from a woman older than 75 with acute or convalescent COVID-19. CDR3 in DNA: TGTGCCAGCAGTCGACAGACCGGGACAGGGAATGAGCAGTTCTTC. This encodes CASSRQTGTGNEQFF.